The 2 T cell receptor beta chains below all came from one sample that was sequenced in a study of cytomegalovirus exposure and HLA in healthy donors. Clones were read by immunoSEQ multiplex PCR, and TCRdb kept only the in-frame ones, dropping some. The sample carries about 76,000 clones, approximately 94% recorded once. The sample taken for sequencing was PBMCs. The receptor set was obtained from a woman under 30 in good health and CMV-seronegative.

The gene calls are TRBV4-1 and TRBJ2-2, with 8 bases that match TRBD2. J gave up 2 bases and V 5 bases, and 13 bases lay outside the gene matches. This CDR3 region has 18 residues. CDR1 and CDR2 from the germline V gene are MGHRA and YSYEKL. The CDR3 bases are TGCGCCAGCAGCAGAAGCGGGGGAGGTTTTTCTAACACCGGGGAGCTGTTTTTT. Translation: CASSRSGGGFSNTGELFF.

This clone has a single count. The chain joins TRBV28 to TRBJ2-3, with 13 bases lining up with TRBD2. CDR3 length: 15 amino acids. V was pared by 6 bases and J by 5 bases, with 5 bases of the junction left unmatched. Germline CDR1 reads MDHEN; CDR2 reads SYDVKM. The CDR3 coding sequence is TGTGCCAGCAGACTAGCGGGGGGGCCCGGAGATACGCAGTATTTT. Translating it yields CASRLAGGPGDTQYF.